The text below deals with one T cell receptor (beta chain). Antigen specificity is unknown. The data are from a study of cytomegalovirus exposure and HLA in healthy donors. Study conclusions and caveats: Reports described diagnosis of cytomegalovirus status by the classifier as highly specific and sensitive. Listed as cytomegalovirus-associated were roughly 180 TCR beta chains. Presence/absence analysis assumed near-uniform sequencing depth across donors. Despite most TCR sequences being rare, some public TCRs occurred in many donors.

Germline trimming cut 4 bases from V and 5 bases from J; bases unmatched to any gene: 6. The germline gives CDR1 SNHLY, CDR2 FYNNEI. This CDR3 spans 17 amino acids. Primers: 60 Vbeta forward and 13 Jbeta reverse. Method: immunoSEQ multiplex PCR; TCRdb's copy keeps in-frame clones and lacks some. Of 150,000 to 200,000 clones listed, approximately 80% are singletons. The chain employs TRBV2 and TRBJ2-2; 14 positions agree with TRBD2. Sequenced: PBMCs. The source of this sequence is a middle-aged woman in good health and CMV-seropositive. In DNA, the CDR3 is TGTGCCAGCAGTGGAGGGACTAGCGGGAGAAAAACCGGGGAGCTGTTTTTT. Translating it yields CASSGGTSGRKTGELFF.